What follows is one TCR beta chain and its context. Its target is unknown. This CDR3 is 13 amino acids long. Germline V gene data show CDR1 as SGHDN and CDR2 as FVKESK. Trimming removed 1 base from V and 9 bases from J, with 13 bases in between. The data originate from a study of shared clonotypes between healthy human individuals. Study findings and constraints: Several donors shared approximately 5% of their naive CD4 clonotypes.

Splitting of each subset's genomic DNA was done evenly across several immunoSEQ plates. Generated by immunoSEQ multiplex PCR, the TCRdb table keeps only in-frame clones and is missing some. The data hold 2,500,000 or so clones, with 93% observed a single time. The sample consisted of naive CD4+ T cells from PBMCs. Subset denoted: CD45RA+ positively selected. The receptor was derived from a man younger than 30 in good health. Some clones in this sample may be carry-over from other donors' samples. This chain joins TRBV14 and TRBJ2-7; D perhaps matches TRBD2 (5 bases). The CDR3 loop reads CASSQGGLERQYF. CDR3 DNA: TGTGCCAGCAGCCAAGGCGGGCTTGAGAGGCAGTACTTC.